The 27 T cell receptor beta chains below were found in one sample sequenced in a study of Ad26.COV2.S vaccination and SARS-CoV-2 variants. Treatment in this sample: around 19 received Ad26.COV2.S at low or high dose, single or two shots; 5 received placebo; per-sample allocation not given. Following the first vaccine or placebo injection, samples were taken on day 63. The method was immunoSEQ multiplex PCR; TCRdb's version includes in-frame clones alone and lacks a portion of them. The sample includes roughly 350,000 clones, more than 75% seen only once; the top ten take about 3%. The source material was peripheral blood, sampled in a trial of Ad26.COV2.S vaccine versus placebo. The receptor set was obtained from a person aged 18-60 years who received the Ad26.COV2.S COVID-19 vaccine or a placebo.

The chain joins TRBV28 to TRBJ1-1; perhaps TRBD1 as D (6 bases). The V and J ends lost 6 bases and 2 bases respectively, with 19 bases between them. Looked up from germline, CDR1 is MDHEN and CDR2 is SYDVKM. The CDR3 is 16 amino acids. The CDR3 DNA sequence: TGTGCCAGCAGCCCACACAGGGAGAACCTAAACACTGAAGCTTTCTTT. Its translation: CASSPHRENLNTEAFF.

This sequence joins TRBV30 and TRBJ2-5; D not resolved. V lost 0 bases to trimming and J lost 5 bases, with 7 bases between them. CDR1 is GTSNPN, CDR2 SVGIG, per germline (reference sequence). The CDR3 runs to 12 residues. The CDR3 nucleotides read TGTGCCTGGAGTGTAACCGGGGAGACCCAGTACTTC. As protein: CAWSVTGETQYF.

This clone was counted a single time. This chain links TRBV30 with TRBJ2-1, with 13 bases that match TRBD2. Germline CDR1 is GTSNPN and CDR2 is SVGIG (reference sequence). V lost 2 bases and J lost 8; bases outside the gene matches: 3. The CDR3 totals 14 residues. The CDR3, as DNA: TGTGCCTGGAGTATCACTAGCGGGAGGGATGAGCAGTTCTTC. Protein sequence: CAWSITSGRDEQFF.

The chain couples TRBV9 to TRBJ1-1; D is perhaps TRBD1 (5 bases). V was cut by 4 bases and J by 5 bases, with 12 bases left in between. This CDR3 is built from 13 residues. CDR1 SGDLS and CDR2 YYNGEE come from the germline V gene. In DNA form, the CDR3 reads TGTGCCAGCAGCCTATCAGGGTGGACTGAAGCTTTCTTT. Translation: CASSLSGWTEAFF.

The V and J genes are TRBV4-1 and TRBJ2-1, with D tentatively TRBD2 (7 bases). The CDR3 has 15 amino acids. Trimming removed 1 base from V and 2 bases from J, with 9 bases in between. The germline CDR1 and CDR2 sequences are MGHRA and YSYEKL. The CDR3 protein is CASSQGGGPYNEQFF. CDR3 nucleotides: TGCGCCAGCAGCCAAGGGGGGGGCCCCTACAATGAGCAGTTCTTC.

DNA for the CDR3: TGTGCCAGCAGCTTACCGCAACTGGCAAGGACAGATAACACCGGGGAGCTGTTTTTT. Its translation is CASSLPQLARTDNTGELFF. The genes are TRBV7-2 and TRBJ2-2; D perhaps matches TRBD1 (6 bases). This CDR3 region has 19 residues. Germline-derived CDR1 and CDR2 are SGHTA and FQGNSA. The V gene lost 2 bases and the J gene lost 2 bases, with 21 bases spanning the gap. Complete variable domain (other parts from reference TRBV7-2 and TRBJ2-2): GAGVSQSPSNKVTEKGKDVELRCDPISGHTALYWYRQSLGQGLEFLIYFQGNSAPDKSGLPSDRFSAERTGGSVSTLTIQRTQQEDSAVYLCASSLPQLARTDNTGELFFGEGSRLTVL.

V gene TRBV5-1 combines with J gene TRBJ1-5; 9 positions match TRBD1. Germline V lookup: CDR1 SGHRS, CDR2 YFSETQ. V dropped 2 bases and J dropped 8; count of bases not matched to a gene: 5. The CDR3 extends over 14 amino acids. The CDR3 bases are TGCGCCAGCAGCTTAGGACAGGGGACTGAGCCCCAGCATTTT. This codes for CASSLGQGTEPQHF.

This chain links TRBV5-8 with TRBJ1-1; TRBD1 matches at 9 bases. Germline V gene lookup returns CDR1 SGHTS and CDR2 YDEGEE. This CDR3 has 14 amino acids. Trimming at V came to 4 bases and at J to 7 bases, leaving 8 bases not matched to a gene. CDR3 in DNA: TGTGCCAGCAGCGGGGACAGGGTCGGGGTTGAAGCTTTCTTT. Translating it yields CASSGDRVGVEAFF. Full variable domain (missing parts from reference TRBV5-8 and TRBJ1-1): EAGVTQSPTHLIKTRGQQATLRCSPISGHTSVYWYQQALGLGLQFLLWYDEGEERNRGNFPPRFSGRQFPNYSSELNVNALELEDSALYLCASSGDRVGVEAFFGQGTRLTVV.

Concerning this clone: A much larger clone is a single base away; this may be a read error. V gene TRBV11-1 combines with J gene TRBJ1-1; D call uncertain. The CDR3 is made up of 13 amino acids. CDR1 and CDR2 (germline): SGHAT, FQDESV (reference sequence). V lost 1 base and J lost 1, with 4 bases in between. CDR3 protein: CASSLGPNTEAFF. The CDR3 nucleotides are TGTGCCAGCAGCTTAGGACCGAACACTGAAGCTTTCTTT.

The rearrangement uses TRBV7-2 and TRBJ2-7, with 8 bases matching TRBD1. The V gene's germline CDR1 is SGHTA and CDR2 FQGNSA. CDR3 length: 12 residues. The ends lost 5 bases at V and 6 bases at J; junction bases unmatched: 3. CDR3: CASSLDRGEQYF. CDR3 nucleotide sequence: TGTGCCAGCAGCCTCGACAGGGGCGAGCAGTACTTC. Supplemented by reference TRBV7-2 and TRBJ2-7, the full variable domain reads GAGVSQSPSNKVTEKGKDVELRCDPISGHTALYWYRQSLGQGLEFLIYFQGNSAPDKSGLPSDRFSAERTGGSVSTLTIQRTQQEDSAVYLCASSLDRGEQYFGPGTRLTVT.

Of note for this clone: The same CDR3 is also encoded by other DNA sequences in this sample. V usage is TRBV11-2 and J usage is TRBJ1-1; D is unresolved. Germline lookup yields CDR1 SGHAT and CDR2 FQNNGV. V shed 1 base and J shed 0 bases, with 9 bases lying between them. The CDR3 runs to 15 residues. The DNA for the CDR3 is TGTGCCAGCAGCTTAGGCCACGGCATGAACACTGAAGCTTTCTTT. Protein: CASSLGHGMNTEAFF. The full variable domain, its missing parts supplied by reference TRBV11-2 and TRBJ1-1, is EAGVAQSPRYKIIEKRQSVAFWCNPISGHATLYWYQQILGQGPKLLIQFQNNGVVDDSQLPKDRFSAERLKGVDSTLKIQPAKLEDSAVYLCASSLGHGMNTEAFFGQGTRLTVV.

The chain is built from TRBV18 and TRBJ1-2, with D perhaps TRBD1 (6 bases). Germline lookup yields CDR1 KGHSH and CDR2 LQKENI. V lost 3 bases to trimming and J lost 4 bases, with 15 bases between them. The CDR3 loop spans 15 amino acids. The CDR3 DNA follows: TGTGCCAGCTCACCGCGGTCGCAGGGGACCTATGGCTACACCTTC. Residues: CASSPRSQGTYGYTF.

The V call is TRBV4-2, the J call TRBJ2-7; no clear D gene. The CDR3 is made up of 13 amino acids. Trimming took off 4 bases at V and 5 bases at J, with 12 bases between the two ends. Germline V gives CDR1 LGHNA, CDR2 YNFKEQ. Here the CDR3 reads CASSRSVVHEQYF. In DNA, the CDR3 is TGTGCCAGCAGCCGTTCTGTGGTTCACGAGCAGTACTTC.

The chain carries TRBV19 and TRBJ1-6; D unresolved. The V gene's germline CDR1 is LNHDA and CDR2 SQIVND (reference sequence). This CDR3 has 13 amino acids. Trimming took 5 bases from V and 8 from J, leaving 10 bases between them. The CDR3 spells CASSVTDYSPLHF. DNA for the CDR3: TGTGCCAGTAGTGTGACGGATTATTCACCCCTCCACTTT.

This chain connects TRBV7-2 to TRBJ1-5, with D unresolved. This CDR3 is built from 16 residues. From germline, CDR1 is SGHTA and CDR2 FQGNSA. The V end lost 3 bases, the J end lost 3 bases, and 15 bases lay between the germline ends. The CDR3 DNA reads TGTGCCAGCAGCTTGTCAGACACGACCTACAATCAGCCCCAGCATTTT. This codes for CASSLSDTTYNQPQHF.

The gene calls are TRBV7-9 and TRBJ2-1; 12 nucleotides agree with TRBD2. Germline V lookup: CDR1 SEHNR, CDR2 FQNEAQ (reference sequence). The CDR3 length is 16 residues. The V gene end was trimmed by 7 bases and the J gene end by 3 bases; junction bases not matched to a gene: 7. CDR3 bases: TGTGCCAGCAACCCTAGCGGGGGGGCTTTCTACAATGAGCAGTTCTTC. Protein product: CASNPSGGAFYNEQFF.

The chain's CDR3 is CASSPVGGVQPQHF. DNA of the CDR3: TGCGCCAGCAGCCCGGTGGGCGGGGTTCAGCCCCAGCATTTT. V usage is TRBV5-1 and J usage is TRBJ1-5; D is ambiguous. Germline V lookup: CDR1 SGHRS, CDR2 YFSETQ. CDR3 length equals 14 residues. V was pared by 4 bases and J by 6 bases, with 14 bases between.

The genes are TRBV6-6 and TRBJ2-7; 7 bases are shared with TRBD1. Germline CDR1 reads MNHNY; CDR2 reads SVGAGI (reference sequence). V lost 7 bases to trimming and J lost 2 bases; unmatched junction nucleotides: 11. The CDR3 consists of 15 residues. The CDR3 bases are TGTGCCAGCACCTACGGCAGGGACAGACCCTACGAGCAGTACTTC. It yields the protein CASTYGRDRPYEQYF.

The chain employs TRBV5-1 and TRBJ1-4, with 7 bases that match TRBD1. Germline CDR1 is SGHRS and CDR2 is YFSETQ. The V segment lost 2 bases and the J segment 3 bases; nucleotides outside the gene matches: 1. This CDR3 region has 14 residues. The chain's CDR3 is CASSFGTANEKLFF. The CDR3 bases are TGCGCCAGCAGCTTTGGGACAGCTAATGAAAAACTGTTTTTT.

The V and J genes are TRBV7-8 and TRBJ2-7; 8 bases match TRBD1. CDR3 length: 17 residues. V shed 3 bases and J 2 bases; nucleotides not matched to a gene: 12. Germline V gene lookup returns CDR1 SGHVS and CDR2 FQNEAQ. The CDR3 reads CASSFNFGTGGAYEQYF. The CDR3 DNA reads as TGTGCCAGCAGCTTCAACTTCGGGACAGGAGGGGCCTACGAGCAGTACTTC.

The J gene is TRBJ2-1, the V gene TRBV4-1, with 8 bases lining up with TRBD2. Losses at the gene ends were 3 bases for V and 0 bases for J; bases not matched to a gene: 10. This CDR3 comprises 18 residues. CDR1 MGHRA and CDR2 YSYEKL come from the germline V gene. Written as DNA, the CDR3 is TGCGCCAGCAGCCAGGGACCGGCGGGGGGCAGCTCCTACAATGAGCAGTTCTTC. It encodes CASSQGPAGGSSYNEQFF.

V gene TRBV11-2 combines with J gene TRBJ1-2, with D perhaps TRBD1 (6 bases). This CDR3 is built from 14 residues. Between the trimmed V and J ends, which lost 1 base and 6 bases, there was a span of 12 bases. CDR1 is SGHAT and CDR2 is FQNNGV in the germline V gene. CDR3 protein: CASSLVRGRNGYTF. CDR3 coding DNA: TGTGCCAGCAGCTTAGTCCGGGGGCGGAATGGCTACACCTTC.

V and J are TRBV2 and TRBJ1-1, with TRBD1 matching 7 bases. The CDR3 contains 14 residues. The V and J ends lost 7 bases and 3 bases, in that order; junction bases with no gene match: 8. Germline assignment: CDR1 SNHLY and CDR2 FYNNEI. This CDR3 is CASTFTGEDTEAFF. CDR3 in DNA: TGTGCCAGCACTTTCACAGGGGAGGACACTGAAGCTTTCTTT.

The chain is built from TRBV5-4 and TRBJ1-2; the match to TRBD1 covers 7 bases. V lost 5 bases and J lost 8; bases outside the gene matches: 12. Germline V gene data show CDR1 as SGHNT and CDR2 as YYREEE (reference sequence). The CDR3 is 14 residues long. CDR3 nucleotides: TGTGCCAGCAGACATACTACAGGGGCGCAAGGCTACACCTTC. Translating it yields CASRHTTGAQGYTF.

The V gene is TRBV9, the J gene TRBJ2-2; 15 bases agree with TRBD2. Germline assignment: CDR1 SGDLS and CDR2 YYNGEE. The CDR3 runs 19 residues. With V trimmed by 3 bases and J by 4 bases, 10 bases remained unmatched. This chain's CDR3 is CASSEPPGLAGGLTGELFF. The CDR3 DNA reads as TGTGCCAGCAGCGAACCGCCGGGACTAGCGGGGGGCCTCACCGGGGAGCTGTTTTTT.

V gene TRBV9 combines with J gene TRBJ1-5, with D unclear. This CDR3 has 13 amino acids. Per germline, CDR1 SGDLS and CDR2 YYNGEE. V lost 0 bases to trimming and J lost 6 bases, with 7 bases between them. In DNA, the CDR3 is TGTGCCAGCAGCGTAGGGACCGGTCAGCCCCAGCATTTT. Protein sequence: CASSVGTGQPQHF.

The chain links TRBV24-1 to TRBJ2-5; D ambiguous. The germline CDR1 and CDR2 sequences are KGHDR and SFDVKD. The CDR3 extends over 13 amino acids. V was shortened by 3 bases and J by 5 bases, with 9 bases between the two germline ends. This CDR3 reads CATSDGVGETQYF. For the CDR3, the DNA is TGTGCCACCAGTGATGGGGTGGGGGAGACCCAGTACTTC.